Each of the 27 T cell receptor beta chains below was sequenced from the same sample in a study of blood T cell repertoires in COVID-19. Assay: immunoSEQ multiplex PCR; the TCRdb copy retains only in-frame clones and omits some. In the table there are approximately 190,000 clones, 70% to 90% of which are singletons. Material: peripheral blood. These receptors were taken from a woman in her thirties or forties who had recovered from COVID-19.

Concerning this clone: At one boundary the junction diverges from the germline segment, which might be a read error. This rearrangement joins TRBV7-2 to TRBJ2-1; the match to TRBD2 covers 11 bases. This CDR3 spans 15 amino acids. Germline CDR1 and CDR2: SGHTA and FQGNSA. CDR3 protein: CASSLAGGQYNEQFF. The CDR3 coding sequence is TGTGCCAGCAGCCTAGCGGGAGGCCAATACAATGAGCAGTTCTTC.

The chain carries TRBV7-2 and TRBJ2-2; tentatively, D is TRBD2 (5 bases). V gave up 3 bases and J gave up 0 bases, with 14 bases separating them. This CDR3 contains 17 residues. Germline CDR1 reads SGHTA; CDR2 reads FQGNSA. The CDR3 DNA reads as TGTGCCAGCAGCTTCGGACTGAAACGAACGAACACCGGGGAGCTGTTTTTT. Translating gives CASSFGLKRTNTGELFF.

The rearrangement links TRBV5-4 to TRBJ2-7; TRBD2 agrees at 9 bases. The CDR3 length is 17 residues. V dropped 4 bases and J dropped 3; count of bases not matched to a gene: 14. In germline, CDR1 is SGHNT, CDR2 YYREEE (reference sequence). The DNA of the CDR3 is TGTGCCAGCAGCCGTGGAGGTCTAGCGGGGACTGACTACGAGCAGTACTTC. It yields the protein CASSRGGLAGTDYEQYF.

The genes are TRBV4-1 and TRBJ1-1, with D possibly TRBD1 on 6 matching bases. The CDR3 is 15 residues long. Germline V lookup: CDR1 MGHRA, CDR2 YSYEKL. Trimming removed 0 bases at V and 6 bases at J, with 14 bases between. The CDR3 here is CASSQDWGRGAEAFF. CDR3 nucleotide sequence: TGCGCCAGCAGCCAAGATTGGGGCAGGGGCGCTGAAGCTTTCTTT.

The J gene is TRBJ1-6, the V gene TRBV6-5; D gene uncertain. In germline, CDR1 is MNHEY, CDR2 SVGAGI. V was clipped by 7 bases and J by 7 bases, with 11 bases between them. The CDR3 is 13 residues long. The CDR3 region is CASKSVPNSPLHF. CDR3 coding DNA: TGTGCCAGCAAGTCAGTTCCCAATTCACCCCTCCACTTT.

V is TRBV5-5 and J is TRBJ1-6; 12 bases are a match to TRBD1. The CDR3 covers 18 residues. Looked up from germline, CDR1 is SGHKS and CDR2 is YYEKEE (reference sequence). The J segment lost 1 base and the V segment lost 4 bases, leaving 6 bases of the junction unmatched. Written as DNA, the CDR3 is TGTGCCAGCAGCCCAGGGACAGGGGGCTGGTCCTATAATTCACCCCTCCACTTT. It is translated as CASSPGTGGWSYNSPLHF.

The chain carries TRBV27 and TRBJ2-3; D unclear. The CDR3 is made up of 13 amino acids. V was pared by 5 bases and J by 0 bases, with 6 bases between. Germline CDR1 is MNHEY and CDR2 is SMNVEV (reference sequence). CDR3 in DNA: TGTGCCAGCAGTCCCCCTAGCACAGATACGCAGTATTTT. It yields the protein CASSPPSTDTQYF.

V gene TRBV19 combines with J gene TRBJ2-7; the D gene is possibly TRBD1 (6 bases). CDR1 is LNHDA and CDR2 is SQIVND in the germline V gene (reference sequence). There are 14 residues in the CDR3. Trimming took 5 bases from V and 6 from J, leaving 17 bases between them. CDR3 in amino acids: CASSQQAGAGEQYF. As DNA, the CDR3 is TGTGCCAGTAGTCAACAAGCAGGGGCAGGCGAGCAGTACTTC. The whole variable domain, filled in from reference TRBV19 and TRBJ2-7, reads DGGITQSPKYLFRKEGQNVTLSCEQNLNHDAMYWYRQDPGQGLRLIYYSQIVNDFQKGDIAEGYSVSREKKESFPLTVTSAQKNPTAFYLCASSQQAGAGEQYFGPGTRLTVT.

The CDR3 bases are TGTGCCAGCAGCTTAGCACAACTAGCGGGACAGTCCTACGAGCAGTACTTC. Protein: CASSLAQLAGQSYEQYF. J is TRBJ2-7 and V is TRBV7-9, with 10 bases identical to TRBD2. The germline V gene encodes CDR1 SEHNR and CDR2 FQNEAQ (reference sequence). The CDR3 runs to 17 residues. V trimming: 0 bases; J trimming: 1 base; junction bases outside the gene matches: 6. Using reference TRBV7-9 and TRBJ2-7 for the parts outside the CDR3, the full variable domain is DTGVSQNPRHKITKRGQNVTFRCDPISEHNRLYWYRQTLGQGPEFLTYFQNEAQLEKSRLLSDRFSAERPKGSFSTLEIQRTEQGDSAMYLCASSLAQLAGQSYEQYFGPGTRLTVT.

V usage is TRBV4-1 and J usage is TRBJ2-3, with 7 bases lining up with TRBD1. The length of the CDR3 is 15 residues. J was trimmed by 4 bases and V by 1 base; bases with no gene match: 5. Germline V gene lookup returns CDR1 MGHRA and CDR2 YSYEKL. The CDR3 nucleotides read TGCGCCAGCAGCCAAGCGACAGGGTTTGCAGATACGCAGTATTTT. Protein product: CASSQATGFADTQYF.

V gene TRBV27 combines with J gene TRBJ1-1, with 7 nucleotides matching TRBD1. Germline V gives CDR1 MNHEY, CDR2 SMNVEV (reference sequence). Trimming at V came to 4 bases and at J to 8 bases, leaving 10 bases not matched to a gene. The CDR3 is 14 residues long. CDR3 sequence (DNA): TGTGCCAGCAGTTCCAAGACAGGGATGTTGGAAGCTTTCTTT. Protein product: CASSSKTGMLEAFF.

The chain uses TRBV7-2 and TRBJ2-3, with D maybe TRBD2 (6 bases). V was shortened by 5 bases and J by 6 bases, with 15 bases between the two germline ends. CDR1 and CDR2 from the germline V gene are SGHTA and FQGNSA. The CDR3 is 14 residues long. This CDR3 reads CASSGGGLGDTQYF. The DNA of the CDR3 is TGTGCCAGCAGCGGAGGAGGGCTGGGGGATACGCAGTATTTT.

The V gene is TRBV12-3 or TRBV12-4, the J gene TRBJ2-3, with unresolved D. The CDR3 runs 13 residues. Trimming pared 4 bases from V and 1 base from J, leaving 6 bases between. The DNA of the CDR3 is TGTGCCAGCAGTTCACACGGCACAGATACGCAGTATTTT. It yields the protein CASSSHGTDTQYF.

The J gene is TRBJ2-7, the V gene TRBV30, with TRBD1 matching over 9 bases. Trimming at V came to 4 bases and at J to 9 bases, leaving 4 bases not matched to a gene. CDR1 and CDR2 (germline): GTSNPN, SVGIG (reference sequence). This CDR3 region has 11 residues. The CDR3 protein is CAWNQQGAQYF. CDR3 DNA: TGTGCCTGGAACCAACAGGGGGCGCAGTACTTC.

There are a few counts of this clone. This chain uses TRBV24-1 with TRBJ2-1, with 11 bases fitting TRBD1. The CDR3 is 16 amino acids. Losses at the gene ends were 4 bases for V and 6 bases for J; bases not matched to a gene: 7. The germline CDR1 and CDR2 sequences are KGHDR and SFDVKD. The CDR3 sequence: CATSDLGQGAGNEQFF. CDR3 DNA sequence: TGTGCCACCAGTGACCTAGGACAGGGGGCGGGCAATGAGCAGTTCTTC.

In DNA form, the CDR3 reads TGTGCCAGCAGCGTAGCGGGTGGGCTAGCGGACCCCAATGAGCAGTTCTTC. Its translation is CASSVAGGLADPNEQFF. The rearrangement joins TRBV9 to TRBJ2-1; 7 bases line up with TRBD2. The germline V gene encodes CDR1 SGDLS and CDR2 YYNGEE. CDR3 size: 17 residues. Germline trimming cut 0 bases from V and 6 bases from J; bases unmatched to any gene: 12.

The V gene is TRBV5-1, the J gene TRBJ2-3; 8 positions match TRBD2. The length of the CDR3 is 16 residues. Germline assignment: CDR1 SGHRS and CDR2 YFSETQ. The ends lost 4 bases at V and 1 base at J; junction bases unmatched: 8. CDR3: CASSPISGIGTDTQYF. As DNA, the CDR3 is TGCGCCAGCAGCCCCATTAGCGGGATCGGCACAGATACGCAGTATTTT.

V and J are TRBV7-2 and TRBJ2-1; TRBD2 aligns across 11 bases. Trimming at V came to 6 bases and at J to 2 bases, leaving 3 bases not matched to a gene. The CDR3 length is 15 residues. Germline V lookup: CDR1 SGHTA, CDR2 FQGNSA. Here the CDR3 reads CASRLTSGTYNEQFF. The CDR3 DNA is TGTGCCAGCAGATTGACTAGCGGGACCTACAATGAGCAGTTCTTC.

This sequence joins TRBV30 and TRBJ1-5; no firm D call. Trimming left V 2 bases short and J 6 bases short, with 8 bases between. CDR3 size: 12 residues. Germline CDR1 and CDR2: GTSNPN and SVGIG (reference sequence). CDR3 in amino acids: CAWSTQSQPQHF. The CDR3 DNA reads TGTGCCTGGAGTACACAGAGTCAGCCCCAGCATTTT.

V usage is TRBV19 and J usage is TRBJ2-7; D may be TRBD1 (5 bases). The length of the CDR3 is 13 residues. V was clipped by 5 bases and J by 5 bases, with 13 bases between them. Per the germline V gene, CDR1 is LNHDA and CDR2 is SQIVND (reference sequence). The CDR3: CASSAFTGNEQYF. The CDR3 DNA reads TGTGCCAGTAGTGCATTCACAGGAAACGAGCAGTACTTC.

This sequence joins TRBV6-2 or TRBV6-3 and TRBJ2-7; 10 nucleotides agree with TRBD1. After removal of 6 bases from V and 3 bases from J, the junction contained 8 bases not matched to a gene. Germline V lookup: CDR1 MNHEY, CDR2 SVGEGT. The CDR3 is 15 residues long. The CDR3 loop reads CASSKRDRGLYEQYF. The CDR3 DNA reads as TGTGCCAGCAGCAAACGAGACAGGGGGCTCTACGAGCAGTACTTC.

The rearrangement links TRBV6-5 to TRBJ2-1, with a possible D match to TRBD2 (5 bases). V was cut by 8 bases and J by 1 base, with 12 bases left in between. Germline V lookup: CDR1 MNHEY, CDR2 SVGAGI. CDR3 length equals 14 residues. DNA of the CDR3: TGTGCCAGCCGCGGTAGCGCTTCCTACAATGAGCAGTTCTTC. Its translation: CASRGSASYNEQFF.

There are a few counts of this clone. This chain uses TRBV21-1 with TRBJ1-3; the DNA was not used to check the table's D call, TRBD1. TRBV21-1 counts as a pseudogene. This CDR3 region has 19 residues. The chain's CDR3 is CASSGGQGAIVFPGNTIYF. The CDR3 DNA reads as TGTGCCAGCAGCGGGGGACAGGGGGCGATTGTTTTTCCTGGAAACACCATATATTTT.

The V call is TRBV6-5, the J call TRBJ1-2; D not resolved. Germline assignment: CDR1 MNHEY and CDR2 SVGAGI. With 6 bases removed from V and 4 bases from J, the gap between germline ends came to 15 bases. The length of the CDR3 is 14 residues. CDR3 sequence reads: CASSSTSGVYGYTF. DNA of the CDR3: TGTGCCAGCAGCAGCACCTCGGGAGTCTATGGCTACACCTTC.

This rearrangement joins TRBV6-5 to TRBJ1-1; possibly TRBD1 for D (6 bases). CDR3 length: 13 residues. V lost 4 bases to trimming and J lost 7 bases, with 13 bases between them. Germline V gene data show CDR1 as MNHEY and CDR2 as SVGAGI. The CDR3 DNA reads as TGTGCCAGCAGTTCCATACAGGGCGTTGAAGCTTTCTTT. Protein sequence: CASSSIQGVEAFF.

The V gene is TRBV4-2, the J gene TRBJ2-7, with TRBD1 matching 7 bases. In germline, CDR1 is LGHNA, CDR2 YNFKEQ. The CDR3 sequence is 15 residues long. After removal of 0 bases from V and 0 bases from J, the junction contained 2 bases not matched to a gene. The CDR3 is CASSQDRDSSYEQYF. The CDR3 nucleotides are TGTGCCAGCAGCCAAGACCGGGACAGCTCCTACGAGCAGTACTTC.

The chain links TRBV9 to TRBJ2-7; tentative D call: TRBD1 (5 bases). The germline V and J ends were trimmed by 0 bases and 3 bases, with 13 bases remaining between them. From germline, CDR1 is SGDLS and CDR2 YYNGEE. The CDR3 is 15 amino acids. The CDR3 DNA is TGTGCCAGCAGCGTAGCCGAAGACAGCAACTACGAGCAGTACTTC. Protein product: CASSVAEDSNYEQYF.